This T cell receptor beta chain appears in the sequencing data of a study of blood T cell repertoires in COVID-19. Clones were read by immunoSEQ multiplex PCR, and TCRdb kept only the in-frame ones, dropping some. This sample has about 260,000 clones, with 87% found just once. The clonotype originates from a woman aged 35 to 49 who had recovered from COVID-19. The material sequenced was peripheral blood.

DNA for the CDR3: TGTGCCAGCAGCTGGGGCGGCGGTGCGAACACTGAAGCTTTCTTT. It specifies CASSWGGGANTEAFF. The gene calls are TRBV7-9 and TRBJ1-1, with D possibly matching TRBD1 (5 bases). CDR1 is SEHNR, CDR2 FQNEAQ, per germline (reference sequence). The CDR3 consists of 15 residues. The V end was cut by 4 bases, the J end by 1 base, with 13 bases between. Drawing the rest from reference TRBV7-9 and TRBJ1-1, the complete variable domain is DTGVSQNPRHKITKRGQNVTFRCDPISEHNRLYWYRQTLGQGPEFLTYFQNEAQLEKSRLLSDRFSAERPKGSFSTLEIQRTEQGDSAMYLCASSWGGGANTEAFFGQGTRLTVV.